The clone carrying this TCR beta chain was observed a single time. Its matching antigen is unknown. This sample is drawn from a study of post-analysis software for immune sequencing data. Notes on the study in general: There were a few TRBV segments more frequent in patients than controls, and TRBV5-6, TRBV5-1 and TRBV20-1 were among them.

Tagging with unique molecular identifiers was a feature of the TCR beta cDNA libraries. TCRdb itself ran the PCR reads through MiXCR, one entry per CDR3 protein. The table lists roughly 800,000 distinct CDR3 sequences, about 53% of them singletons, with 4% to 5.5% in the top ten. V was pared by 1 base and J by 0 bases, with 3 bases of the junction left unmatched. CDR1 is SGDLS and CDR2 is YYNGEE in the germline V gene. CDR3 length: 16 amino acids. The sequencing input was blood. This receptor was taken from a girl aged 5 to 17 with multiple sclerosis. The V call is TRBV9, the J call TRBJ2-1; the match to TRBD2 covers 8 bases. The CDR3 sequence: CASSVYGTSSYNEQFF. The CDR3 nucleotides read TGTGCCAGCAGCGTATATGGGACTAGCTCCTACAATGAGCAGTTCTTC.